A selection of T cell receptor beta chains follows, all from one sample in a study of blood T cell repertoires in COVID-19. Clones were sequenced by immunoSEQ multiplex PCR, and TCRdb holds only the in-frame ones, with some missing. The sample gives about 90,000 clones, roughly 80% of which show up once; around 25% is in the top ten. The sample consisted of peripheral blood. Receptor source: an elderly man with active or convalescent COVID-19. Both conserved end residues are part of each CDR3. Each record gives: J gene, clone size, D gene, V gene, CDR3 DNA, CDR3 protein. D genes are given only for firm matches. Not every row has a clone size; where given, it reads once, few, many or a size class.

j_call: TRBJ2-3; clone_size: .; d_call: .; v_call: TRBV7-2; cdr3_nt: TGTGCCAGCAGCTTAGGCCCCGACAGAACAGATACGCAGTATTTT; cdr3_aa: CASSLGPDRTDTQYF
j_call: TRBJ2-3; clone_size: .; d_call: .; v_call: TRBV2; cdr3_nt: TGTGCCAGCACTCGGGGATTCACAGATACGCAGTATTTT; cdr3_aa: CASTRGFTDTQYF
j_call: TRBJ2-7; clone_size: .; d_call: .; v_call: TRBV3-1/TRBV3-2; cdr3_nt: TGTGCCAGCAGGCTCGGCCAGGGATCGGCCTACGAGCAGTACTTC; cdr3_aa: CASRLGQGSAYEQYF
j_call: TRBJ2-7; clone_size: .; d_call: .; v_call: TRBV28; cdr3_nt: TGTGCCAGCAGTACCCGGAGGTACGAGCAGTACTTC; cdr3_aa: CASSTRRYEQYF
j_call: TRBJ2-5; clone_size: .; d_call: TRBD1; v_call: TRBV6-2/TRBV6-3; cdr3_nt: TGTGCCAGCAGTTACCTCCACAGGGGTTACGAGACCCAGTACTTC; cdr3_aa: CASSYLHRGYETQYF
j_call: TRBJ1-1; clone_size: .; d_call: TRBD1; v_call: TRBV6-5; cdr3_nt: TGTGCCAGCAATCCAGACAGGGGGCACACTGAAGCTTTCTTT; cdr3_aa: CASNPDRGHTEAFF
j_call: TRBJ1-5; clone_size: .; d_call: .; v_call: TRBV28; cdr3_nt: TGTGCCAGCAGTTTCAGGGGTCAGCCCCAGCATTTT; cdr3_aa: CASSFRGQPQHF
j_call: TRBJ2-1; clone_size: .; d_call: TRBD2; v_call: TRBV4-3; cdr3_nt: TGCGCCAGCAGCCAAGGAGAAACTAGCGGGGGATACAATGAGCAGTTCTTC; cdr3_aa: CASSQGETSGGYNEQFF
j_call: TRBJ1-2; clone_size: .; d_call: TRBD1; v_call: TRBV3-1/TRBV3-2; cdr3_nt: TGTGCCAGCAGCCCTGACAGGGCTCCGGTCTATGGCTACACCTTC; cdr3_aa: CASSPDRAPVYGYTF
j_call: TRBJ2-1; clone_size: .; d_call: TRBD2; v_call: TRBV27; cdr3_nt: TGTGCCAGCAGTTGGACTAGCGGGGCCCTACCCCTCTTC; cdr3_aa: CASSWTSGALPLF
j_call: TRBJ1-2; clone_size: .; d_call: TRBD1; v_call: TRBV19; cdr3_nt: TGTGCCAGTAGTATCGCCACAGGGGGCGCGTATGGCTACACCTTC; cdr3_aa: CASSIATGGAYGYTF
j_call: TRBJ2-3; clone_size: few; d_call: .; v_call: TRBV28; cdr3_nt: TGTGCCAGCAGTTTATCGGGGTATAGCACAGATACGCAGTATTTT; cdr3_aa: CASSLSGYSTDTQYF
j_call: TRBJ2-7; clone_size: .; d_call: TRBD1; v_call: TRBV5-1; cdr3_nt: TGCGCCAGCAGCCCCTCCGGGACAGGAGCAATTTACTCCTACGAGCAGTACTTC; cdr3_aa: CASSPSGTGAIYSYEQYF
j_call: TRBJ1-1; clone_size: .; d_call: .; v_call: TRBV5-6; cdr3_nt: TGTGCCAGCAGCTTGCTCCCCGGGTCTTTCACTGAAGCTTTCTTT; cdr3_aa: CASSLLPGSFTEAFF
j_call: TRBJ2-5; clone_size: .; d_call: TRBD1; v_call: TRBV18; cdr3_nt: TGTGCCAGCTCACCACCCTTGGCAGGGGGCGAAGAGACCCAGTACTTC; cdr3_aa: CASSPPLAGGEETQYF
j_call: TRBJ1-6; clone_size: few; d_call: .; v_call: TRBV27; cdr3_nt: TGTGCCAGCCGCAGGGTCCCCTCGGATAATTCACCCCTCCACTTT; cdr3_aa: CASRRVPSDNSPLHF
j_call: TRBJ1-6; clone_size: .; d_call: .; v_call: TRBV6-5; cdr3_nt: TGTGCCAGCAGTCCACTCGTGGGGCGAAATTCACCCCTCCACTTT; cdr3_aa: CASSPLVGRNSPLHF
j_call: TRBJ1-3; clone_size: few; d_call: .; v_call: TRBV5-5; cdr3_nt: TGTGCCAGCAGCTTGGCGGCTGGAAACACCATATATTTT; cdr3_aa: CASSLAAGNTIYF
j_call: TRBJ2-7; clone_size: .; d_call: TRBD1; v_call: TRBV6-2/TRBV6-3; cdr3_nt: TGTGCCAGCAGTTTTTTTCACGACAGGGCTGGGAACGAGCAGTACTTC; cdr3_aa: CASSFFHDRAGNEQYF
j_call: TRBJ2-4; clone_size: once; d_call: TRBD1; v_call: TRBV18; cdr3_nt: TGTGCCAGCTCAACCGGGGCAGGGGGTGTAGGAAACATTCAGTACTTC; cdr3_aa: CASSTGAGGVGNIQYF
j_call: TRBJ2-1; clone_size: .; d_call: TRBD2; v_call: TRBV9; cdr3_nt: TGTGCCAGCAGCGTAGGACTAGCGGGTCACAATGAGCAGTTCTTC; cdr3_aa: CASSVGLAGHNEQFF
j_call: TRBJ2-2; clone_size: few; d_call: .; v_call: TRBV6-5; cdr3_nt: TGTGCCAGCACCCCAACTAGGACCGGGGAGCTGTTTTTT; cdr3_aa: CASTPTRTGELFF
j_call: TRBJ1-5; clone_size: .; d_call: .; v_call: TRBV29-1; cdr3_nt: TGCAGCGTTGGGACAGAAAATCAGCCCCAGCATTTT; cdr3_aa: CSVGTENQPQHF
j_call: TRBJ1-5; clone_size: .; d_call: .; v_call: TRBV6-5; cdr3_nt: TGTGCCAGCAGTTACCAACTGGCTAGTCAGCCCCAGCATTTT; cdr3_aa: CASSYQLASQPQHF
j_call: TRBJ1-3; clone_size: .; d_call: .; v_call: TRBV30; cdr3_nt: TGTGCCTGGAGGCAGGGCTTCTCTGGAAACACCATATATTTT; cdr3_aa: CAWRQGFSGNTIYF
j_call: TRBJ2-3; clone_size: .; d_call: TRBD2; v_call: TRBV30; cdr3_nt: TGTGCCTGGAGCGTGCACAACCCGGGGGGGCTCGCAGATACGCAGTATTTT; cdr3_aa: CAWSVHNPGGLADTQYF
j_call: TRBJ2-7; clone_size: .; d_call: .; v_call: TRBV19; cdr3_nt: TGTGCCAGTAGTAATGACAGGGAGCAGTACTTC; cdr3_aa: CASSNDREQYF
j_call: TRBJ1-2; clone_size: .; d_call: TRBD1; v_call: TRBV29-1; cdr3_nt: TGCAGCGTTGCGGCTAACAGGGGATATGGCTACACCTTC; cdr3_aa: CSVAANRGYGYTF
j_call: TRBJ1-3; clone_size: .; d_call: .; v_call: TRBV30; cdr3_nt: TGTGCCTGGAGTCAAGGAAACACCATATATTTT; cdr3_aa: CAWSQGNTIYF
j_call: TRBJ2-1; clone_size: .; d_call: .; v_call: TRBV12-3/TRBV12-4; cdr3_nt: TGTGCCAGCAAGGAGGGCCGGGGCAATGAGCAGTTCTTC; cdr3_aa: CASKEGRGNEQFF
j_call: TRBJ1-4; clone_size: few; d_call: .; v_call: TRBV25-1; cdr3_nt: TGTGCCAGCAGTGATTGGGCGACTAATGAAAAACTGTTTTTT; cdr3_aa: CASSDWATNEKLFF
j_call: TRBJ1-1; clone_size: .; d_call: .; v_call: TRBV6-6; cdr3_nt: TGTGCCAGCAGTTACCGACAGGCTAACACTGAAGCTTTCTTT; cdr3_aa: CASSYRQANTEAFF